The TCR beta chain described here comes from a study of CD8 T cells in Susac syndrome. Overall study findings and caveats: The number of individuals included in the study's TCR sequencing and HLA analysis was acknowledged as relatively small.

The table lists this clonotype with a few counts. Its antigen is currently unknown. High-throughput TCR beta sequencing covered peripheral CD8+ and CD4+ T cells. In contrast to the negatively isolated CD8+ and CD4+ T cells, TEMRA cells were FACS-enriched. Germline-derived CDR1 and CDR2 are MGHDK and SYGVNS. V was shortened by 4 bases and J by 0 bases, with 4 bases between the two germline ends. The CDR3 has 14 amino acids. Random hexamers were used to reverse transcribe roughly 0.45 to 1 ug of RNA. immunoSEQ multiplex PCR amplified TCR beta CDR3 across 54 Vbeta, 13 Jbeta. TCRdb used MiXCR to reprocess the immunoSEQ multiplex PCR reads, holding one entry per CDR3 protein. This sample carries roughly 190,000 distinct CDR3 sequences, about 95% of them seen once, and the ten largest clones take about 0.1%.

The sequence came from a human donor in good health. The J gene is TRBJ2-6, the V gene TRBV25-1; no reliable D call. Sample: CD4+ T cells from PBMCs. The CDR3 reads CASSAFSGANVLTF. The CDR3 coding sequence is TGTGCCAGCAGTGCCTTCTCTGGGGCCAACGTCCTGACTTTC.